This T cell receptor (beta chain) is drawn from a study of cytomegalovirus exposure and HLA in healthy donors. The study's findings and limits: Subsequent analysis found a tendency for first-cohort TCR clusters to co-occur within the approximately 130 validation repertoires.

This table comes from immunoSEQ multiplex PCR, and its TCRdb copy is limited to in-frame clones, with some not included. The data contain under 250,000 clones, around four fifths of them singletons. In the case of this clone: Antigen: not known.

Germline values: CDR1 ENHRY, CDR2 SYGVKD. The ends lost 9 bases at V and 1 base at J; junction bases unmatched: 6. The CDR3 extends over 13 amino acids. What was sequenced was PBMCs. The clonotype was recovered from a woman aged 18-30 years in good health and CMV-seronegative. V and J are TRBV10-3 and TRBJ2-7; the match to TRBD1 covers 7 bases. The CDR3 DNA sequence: TGTGCCATACAGGGGCAGGGGTCCTACGAGCAGTACTTC. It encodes CAIQGQGSYEQYF.